This paragraph covers one T cell receptor beta chain sequence. Its antigen is unidentified. The data are from a study of Ad26.COV2.S vaccination and SARS-CoV-2 variants. Study-wide findings and caveats: Analyses that measured TCR breadth and depth may have underestimated total T cell responses. Higher spike-specific TCR breadth was found in vaccine recipients than in placebo recipients.

Assay: immunoSEQ multiplex PCR; the TCRdb copy retains only in-frame clones and omits some. The sample lists approximately 400,000 clones, just over 90% occurring once. CDR3 size: 14 residues. The V gene's germline CDR1 is SEHNR and CDR2 FQNEAQ (reference sequence). Trimming stripped 5 bases from V and 0 bases from J, with 8 bases between. The sample was peripheral blood, taken after recovery from COVID-19. The chain is built from TRBV7-9 and TRBJ2-1; D gene unclear. The TCR originated in a human donor who had recovered from COVID-19. The DNA for the CDR3 is TGTGCCAGCAGCCACCTTAGCTCCTACAATGAGCAGTTCTTC. Protein product: CASSHLSSYNEQFF.